The source of this T cell receptor (beta chain) is a study of blood T cell repertoires in COVID-19. Germline-derived CDR1 and CDR2 are KGHSH and LQKENI. The CDR3 has 16 amino acids. V trimming: 0 bases; J trimming: 5 bases; junction bases outside the gene matches: 8. Authors' processing steps: Cell counts per sample came from amplifying reference gene primers. Assay: immunoSEQ multiplex PCR; the TCRdb copy retains only in-frame clones and omits some. V and J calls plus clone size are reproduced from that table; the DNA served to infer D and trimming. The sample has 280,000 or so clones, 85% seen once; the top ten hold about 2.5%.

The chain recombines TRBV18 with TRBJ2-7, with TRBD1 matching 9 bases. This clonotype was obtained from a woman aged 50 to 60 who had recovered from COVID-19. The sample was PBMCs or T cells enriched from blood (not recorded which). The CDR3 loop reads CASSPPSGQGSDEQYF. The CDR3 region has the DNA TGTGCCAGCTCACCACCGAGCGGACAGGGGTCCGACGAGCAGTACTTC.